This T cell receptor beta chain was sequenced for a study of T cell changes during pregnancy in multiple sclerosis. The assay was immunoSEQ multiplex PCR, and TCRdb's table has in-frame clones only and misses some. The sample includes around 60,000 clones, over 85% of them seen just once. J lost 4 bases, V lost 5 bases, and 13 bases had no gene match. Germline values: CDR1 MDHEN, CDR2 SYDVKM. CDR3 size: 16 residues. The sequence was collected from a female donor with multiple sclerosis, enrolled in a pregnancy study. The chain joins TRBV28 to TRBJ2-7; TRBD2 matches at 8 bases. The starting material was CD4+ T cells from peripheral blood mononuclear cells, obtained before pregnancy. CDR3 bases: TGTGCCAGCAGTCAGCCCCGAGGGCGGGAGGTTTACGAGCAGTACTTC. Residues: CASSQPRGREVYEQYF.